Presented here are 6 T cell receptor beta chains from one specimen sequenced in a study of radiation and T cells in renal cell carcinoma. As for time point: blood 4 weeks post-SBRT, at nephrectomy. Indicated treatment: 15 Gy SBRT to primary tumor, nephrectomy 4 weeks later. Measured with immunoSEQ multiplex PCR; TCRdb has only the in-frame clones, and not every one. The data hold 97,000 or so clones, with 75% to 85% observed a single time. The source material was blood, sampled from a patient whose treatment included radiotherapy and nephrectomy. These receptors were collected from a man in his 60s with renal cell carcinoma.

This clone was observed a few times. The chain couples TRBV4-1 to TRBJ2-7, with D perhaps matching TRBD1 (6 bases). Germline assignment: CDR1 MGHRA and CDR2 YSYEKL. Trimming pared 2 bases from V and 5 bases from J, leaving 13 bases between. The CDR3 extends over 14 amino acids. CDR3 amino acids: CASSQMSAGDEQYF. The CDR3 nucleotides read TGCGCCAGCAGCCAAATGTCGGCAGGGGACGAGCAGTACTTC.

This chain connects TRBV6-6 to TRBJ1-3; D is perhaps TRBD1 (5 bases). CDR1 is MNHNY, CDR2 SVGAGI, per germline (reference sequence). V was trimmed by 6 bases and J by 0 bases, leaving 12 bases between them. The CDR3 totals 15 residues. This CDR3 reads CASRQGRISGNTIYF. The CDR3 DNA is TGTGCCAGCAGGCAGGGACGTATCTCTGGAAACACCATATATTTT.

The CDR3 loop is CASSLQASGRGETQYF. The DNA of the CDR3 is TGTGCCAGCAGCTTACAGGCTAGCGGGAGGGGGGAGACCCAGTACTTC. The chain has TRBV7-9 and TRBJ2-5; 12 bases match TRBD2. V lost 2 bases to trimming and J lost 5 bases; unmatched junction nucleotides: 6. Germline CDR1 is SEHNR and CDR2 is FQNEAQ (reference sequence). The CDR3 consists of 16 residues.

This clone was recorded once. The chain employs TRBV29-1 and TRBJ2-1; a weak D match, TRBD2 (6 bases). The germline V gene encodes CDR1 SQVTM and CDR2 ANQGSEA. The CDR3 extends over 13 amino acids. Trimming shortened V by 4 bases and J by 7 bases, and 14 bases separated the two germline ends. The DNA of the CDR3 is TGCAGCGTTGGGCGGGACGGGTGGAATGAGCAGTTCTTC. Encoded protein: CSVGRDGWNEQFF.

The J gene is TRBJ2-7, the V gene TRBV5-1, with D unclear. The CDR3 spans 14 residues. Looked up from germline, CDR1 is SGHRS and CDR2 is YFSETQ. V was pared by 0 bases and J by 0 bases, with 7 bases between. The CDR3 reads CASSLVQSSYEQYF. DNA of the CDR3: TGCGCCAGCAGCTTGGTACAGTCCTCCTACGAGCAGTACTTC.

This clone was seen a few times. The genes are TRBV7-2 and TRBJ2-5, with unresolved D. V gave up 1 base and J gave up 5 bases, with 14 bases separating them. This CDR3 is built from 15 residues. In germline, CDR1 is SGHTA, CDR2 FQGNSA. The CDR3 region is CASSLDARPQETQYF. CDR3 bases: TGTGCCAGCAGCTTAGACGCCCGCCCCCAGGAGACCCAGTACTTC.